This T cell receptor (beta chain) derives from a study of CD8 T cells in Susac syndrome. An amount of RNA that ranged from roughly 0.45 to 1 ug was reverse transcribed with random hexamers. With immunoSEQ multiplex PCR, TCR beta CDR3 was amplified across 54 Vbeta and 13 Jbeta. TCRdb reprocessed the immunoSEQ multiplex PCR reads with MiXCR, giving one entry per CDR3 protein. The sample records about 280,000 distinct CDR3 sequences, about 88% being singletons. TCR beta sequencing covered blood CD8+ and CD4+ T cells. The study used treatment-naive patients who had stable or active relapsing-remitting disease as multiple sclerosis controls. The CD8+ and CD4+ T cells were isolated magnetically using a negative isolation approach, whereas the TEMRA cells were enriched by FACS. Sequencing input: CD8+ T cells from PBMCs. This clonotype was obtained from a human donor with multiple sclerosis.

The CDR3 region is CASSPPGTGGATEAFF. DNA of the CDR3: TGTGCCAGCAGCCCCCCCGGGACAGGGGGCGCGACTGAAGCTTTCTTT. The V gene is TRBV7-2, the J gene TRBJ1-1; 12 nucleotides align to TRBD1. The CDR3 is 16 residues long. Germline V gene data show CDR1 as SGHTA and CDR2 as FQGNSA. The junction had 9 bases not matched to a gene; V was cut back by 5 bases and J by 5 bases.